This T cell receptor (beta chain) was identified in a study of shared clonotypes between healthy human individuals. Germline V gene data show CDR1 as SGHRS and CDR2 as YFSETQ. The CDR3 sequence is 13 residues long. General study points: An expected dependence of interdonor clonotype sharing on sequencing depth was noted.

Generated by immunoSEQ multiplex PCR, the TCRdb table keeps only in-frame clones and is missing some. Of about 520,000 clones in the sample, 81% are singletons; the top ten hold roughly 13%. Turning to this clone: The antigen remains unidentified. This likely stems from a read error, as it lies one base from a far larger clone.

The V call is TRBV5-1, the J call TRBJ2-7; D possibly matches TRBD1 or TRBD2 (5 bases each). This TCR was sampled from a woman in her thirties or forties in good health. Some clones in this sample may be carry-over from other donors' samples. What was sequenced was PBMCs. Here the CDR3 reads CASSRDRSCEQYF. The DNA for the CDR3 is TGCGCCAGCAGCCGGGACCGCTCCTGCGAGCAGTACTTC.